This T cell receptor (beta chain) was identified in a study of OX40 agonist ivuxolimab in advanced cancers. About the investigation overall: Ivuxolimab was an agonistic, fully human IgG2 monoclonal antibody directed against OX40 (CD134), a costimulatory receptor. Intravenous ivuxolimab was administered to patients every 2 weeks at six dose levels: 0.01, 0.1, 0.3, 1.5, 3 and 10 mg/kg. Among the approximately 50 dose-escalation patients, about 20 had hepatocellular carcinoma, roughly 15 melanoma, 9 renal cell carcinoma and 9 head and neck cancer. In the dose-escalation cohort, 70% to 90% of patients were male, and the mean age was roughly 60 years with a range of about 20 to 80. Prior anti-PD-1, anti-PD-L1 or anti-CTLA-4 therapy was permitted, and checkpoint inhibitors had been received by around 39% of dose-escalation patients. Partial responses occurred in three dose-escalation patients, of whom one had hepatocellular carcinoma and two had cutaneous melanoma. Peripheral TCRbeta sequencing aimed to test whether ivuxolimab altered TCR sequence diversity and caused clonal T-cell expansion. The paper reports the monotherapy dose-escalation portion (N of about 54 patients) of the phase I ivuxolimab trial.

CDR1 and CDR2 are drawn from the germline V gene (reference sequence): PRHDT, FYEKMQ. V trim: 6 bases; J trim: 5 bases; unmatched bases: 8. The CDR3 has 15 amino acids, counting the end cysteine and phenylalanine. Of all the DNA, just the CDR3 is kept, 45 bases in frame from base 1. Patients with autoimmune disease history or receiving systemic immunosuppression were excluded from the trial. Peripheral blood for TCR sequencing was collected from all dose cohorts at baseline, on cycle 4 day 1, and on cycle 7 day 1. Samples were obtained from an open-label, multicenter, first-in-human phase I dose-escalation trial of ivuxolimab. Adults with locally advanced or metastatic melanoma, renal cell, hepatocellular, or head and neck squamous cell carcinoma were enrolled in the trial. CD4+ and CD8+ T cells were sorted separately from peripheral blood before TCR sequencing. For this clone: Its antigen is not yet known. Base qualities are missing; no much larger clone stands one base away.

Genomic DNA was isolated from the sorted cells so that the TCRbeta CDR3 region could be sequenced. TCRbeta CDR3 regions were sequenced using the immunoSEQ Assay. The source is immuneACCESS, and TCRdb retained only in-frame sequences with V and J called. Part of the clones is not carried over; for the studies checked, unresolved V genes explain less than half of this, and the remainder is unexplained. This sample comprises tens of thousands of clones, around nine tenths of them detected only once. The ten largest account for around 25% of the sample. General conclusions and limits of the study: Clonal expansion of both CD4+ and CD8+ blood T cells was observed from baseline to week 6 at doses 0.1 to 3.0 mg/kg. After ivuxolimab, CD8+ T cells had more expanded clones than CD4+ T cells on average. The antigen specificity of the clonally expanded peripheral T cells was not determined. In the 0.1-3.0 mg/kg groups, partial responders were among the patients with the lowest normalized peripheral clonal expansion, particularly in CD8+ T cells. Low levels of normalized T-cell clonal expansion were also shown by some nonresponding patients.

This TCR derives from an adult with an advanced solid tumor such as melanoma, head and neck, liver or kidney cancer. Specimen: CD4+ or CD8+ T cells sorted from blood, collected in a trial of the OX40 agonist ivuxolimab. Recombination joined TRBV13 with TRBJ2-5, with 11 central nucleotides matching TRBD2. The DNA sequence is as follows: TGTGCCAGCAGGGTAGCGGGAGGGCCTCATGAGACCCAGTACTTC. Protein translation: CASRVAGGPHETQYF.